Below, 3 T cell receptor beta chains from the same sample are listed, as sequenced in a study of T cell responses to AZD1222 COVID-19 vaccine. TCRdb's table, derived via immunoSEQ multiplex PCR, lists solely in-frame clones and lacks some. The sample yields roughly 65,000 clones, 75% to 90% seen once. The starting material was peripheral blood, obtained 28 days after the second AZD1222 dose. Receptor source: an adult who received the AZD1222 COVID-19 vaccine.

The V call is TRBV9, the J call TRBJ1-1; D is undetermined. The CDR3 length is 13 residues. The germline V gene encodes CDR1 SGDLS and CDR2 YYNGEE. V shed 1 base and J shed 3 bases, with 7 bases lying between them. DNA for the CDR3: TGTGCCAGCAGCGTATTTCTGGACACTGAAGCTTTCTTT. It specifies CASSVFLDTEAFF.

The chain combines TRBV28 with TRBJ1-5, with D perhaps matching TRBD1 (6 bases). V shed 4 bases and J shed 6 bases, with 10 bases lying between them. Germline V lookup: CDR1 MDHEN, CDR2 SYDVKM. This CDR3 comprises 13 residues. The CDR3: CASSSGASQPQHF. CDR3 in DNA: TGTGCCAGCAGTTCGGGGGCAAGTCAGCCCCAGCATTTT.

The chain combines TRBV29-1 with TRBJ1-1, with D maybe TRBD1 (6 bases). The CDR3 totals 13 residues. Between the trimmed V and J ends, which lost 5 bases and 1 base, there was a span of 11 bases. CDR1 SQVTM and CDR2 ANQGSEA come from the germline V gene. The chain's CDR3 is CSVHDRPNTEAFF. The CDR3 region has the DNA TGCAGCGTTCACGACAGGCCGAACACTGAAGCTTTCTTT.